The source of this T cell receptor (beta chain) is a study of blood T cell repertoires in COVID-19. Study information: Acute-phase and convalescent COVID-19 samples originated in the United States, Italy and Spain. Nucleic acid was either cDNA or gDNA, and it came from T cells, B-cell-depleted T cells, or PBMCs.

As originally analysed: Amplification with reference gene primers provided the estimates of nucleated cell counts. Data came from immunoSEQ multiplex PCR; TCRdb stores just in-frame clones and leaves some out. The V and J calls and clone size are taken from that table; D and trimming were inferred from the DNA. The sample has 100,000 or so clones; 70% to 90% are singletons. This clone is judged medium-sized. Germline trimming cut 2 bases from V and 3 bases from J; bases unmatched to any gene: 5. The CDR3 length is 16 residues. Looked up from germline, CDR1 is MNHEY and CDR2 is SVGAGI. The sample consisted of peripheral blood. The receptor comes from a man aged 60 to 69 with acute or convalescent COVID-19. This rearrangement joins TRBV6-5 to TRBJ1-2, with 11 nucleotides matching TRBD1. The CDR3 sequence: CASSYIRTGGHYGYTF. The CDR3 nucleotides are TGTGCCAGCAGTTACATAAGGACAGGGGGCCACTATGGCTACACCTTC.